This entry describes one T cell receptor (beta chain). This specimen belongs to a study of blood T cell repertoires in COVID-19. Study at large: COVID-19 samples collected from the United States, Italy and Spain covered acute and convalescent phases. Sample material is recorded as cDNA or gDNA derived from T cells, B-cell-depleted T cells, or PBMCs.

Under the authors' procedure: Amplification from reference gene primers served as the basis for estimated nucleated cell counts. Repertoires were generated with immunoSEQ multiplex PCR, while TCRdb's copy carries only in-frame clones and drops some. D and trimming were read from the DNA, whereas the V and J calls and clone size are those reported in that table. The sample consists of just over 350,000 clones, about 88% of them appearing once. Recruitment covered roughly 22 US areas and drew participants whose ages spanned roughly 18 to 100 years. The CDR3 totals 14 residues. V shed 4 bases and J shed 1 base, with 12 bases lying between them.

The sequencing input was PBMCs or T cells enriched from blood (not recorded which). The sequence derives from a woman between 25 and 40 years old who had recovered from COVID-19. This rearrangement joins TRBV5-3 to TRBJ2-7; D remains unclear. TRBV5-3 is flagged as an ORF with uncertain function. CDR3 sequence (DNA): TGTGCCAGAAGCCAACGGGTCCTTTCCTACGAGCAGTACTTC. Its translation: CARSQRVLSYEQYF.